This note documents a single T cell receptor (beta chain) sequence. Profiling relied on immunoSEQ multiplex PCR, and the TCRdb table lists in-frame clones only, not all of them. Here the sample spans about 80,000 clones, more than 65% being singletons. These data are taken from a study of control samples from healthy donors and cancer patients. This CDR3 spans 12 amino acids. Germline V gene sequence: CDR1 MNHEY, CDR2 SVGAGI. Trimming cost V 3 bases and J 7 bases, with 4 bases left between them. The TCR was taken from a man in his sixties with head and neck cancer. Sequenced sample: PBMCs. V is TRBV6-5 and J is TRBJ1-6; D gene unclear. The CDR3 protein is CASSYRNSPLHF. The CDR3 DNA follows: TGTGCCAGCAGTTATAGAAATTCACCCCTCCACTTT.